A selection of T cell receptor beta chains follows, all from one sample in a study of T cells in Graves' hyperthyroidism and ophthalmopathy. TCRdb re-called the multiplex PCR reads with MiXCR, one entry per CDR3 protein. This sample has fewer than 650,000 distinct CDR3 sequences, with about 15% found just once. Sequencing input: blood. These receptor sequences come from a middle-aged woman with Graves' ophthalmopathy. The CDR3 runs from the conserved cysteine through the conserved F or W. D genes are given only for firm matches. Clone size is given for some rows only: seen once, a few or many times, or a class if the clone is expanded.

V gene	clone size	D gene	J gene	CDR3 protein	CDR3 DNA
TRBV12-3/TRBV12-4	-	TRBD1	TRBJ1-1	CASSPNFLTGKGREAFF	TGTGCCAGCAGTCCAAACTTTCTGACAGGGAAGGGTCGGGAAGCTTTCTTT
TRBV6-2/TRBV6-3	many	-	TRBJ2-7	CASKENYLGEQYF	TGTGCCAGCAAAGAGAATTACTTGGGGGAGCAGTACTTC
TRBV12-3/TRBV12-4	many	-	TRBJ2-7	CASSHDASSYEQYF	TGTGCCAGCAGTCACGACGCGAGCTCCTACGAGCAGTACTTC
TRBV20-1	-	TRBD1	TRBJ2-7	CSARVQGPPFDEQYF	TGCAGTGCTAGAGTACAGGGGCCCCCCTTTGACGAGCAGTACTTC
TRBV12-3/TRBV12-4	many	TRBD1	TRBJ2-7	CASTWTGGEQYF	TGTGCCAGCACCTGGACAGGGGGTGAGCAGTACTTC
TRBV12-3/TRBV12-4	-	-	TRBJ1-5	CASSLDSFQPQHF	TGTGCCAGCAGTTTAGACTCGTTTCAGCCCCAGCATTTT
TRBV18	many	-	TRBJ1-1	CASSQGREAEAFF	TGTGCCAGCTCCCAGGGCAGGGAGGCTGAAGCTTTCTTT
TRBV28	few	TRBD1	TRBJ2-4	CASSLFRGQGKNIQYF	TGTGCCAGCAGTTTATTCCGAGGACAGGGGAAAAACATTCAGTACTTC
TRBV11-2	many	TRBD2	TRBJ2-7	CASSLGTSGSYGVYEQYF	TGTGCCAGCAGCTTAGGGACTAGCGGGTCTTATGGGGTCTACGAGCAGTACTTC
TRBV10-3	many	-	TRBJ1-1	CAISEFRSPYGNGEAFF	TGTGCCATCAGTGAGTTTAGGAGCCCGTATGGGAATGGTGAAGCTTTCTTT
TRBV12-3/TRBV12-4	many	-	TRBJ2-5	CASQRTRGGETQYF	TGTGCCAGCCAAAGAACCAGGGGAGGAGAGACCCAGTACTTC
TRBV11-2	many	-	TRBJ2-5	CASSSWEGLEETQYF	TGTGCCAGCAGCTCCTGGGAAGGACTGGAAGAGACCCAGTACTTC
TRBV6-5	many	TRBD2	TRBJ2-7	CASSYGGRDYEQYF	TGTGCCAGCAGTTATGGAGGGAGGGACTACGAGCAGTACTTC
TRBV6-1	many	TRBD2	TRBJ2-7	CASSARGGSSYEQYF	TGTGCCAGCAGTGCCCGCGGGGGGAGCTCCTACGAGCAGTACTTC
TRBV15	many	-	TRBJ2-7	CATSGGANYEQYF	TGTGCCACCAGCGGGGGAGCTAACTACGAGCAGTACTTC
TRBV28	many	TRBD1	TRBJ1-5	CAEQGARVDQPQHF	TGTGCCGAACAGGGGGCCAGGGTTGACCAGCCCCAGCATTTT
TRBV11-2	many	-	TRBJ2-7	CASSLRGGVSSSYEQYF	TGTGCCAGCAGCTTAAGGGGGGGAGTCTCGAGCTCCTACGAGCAGTACTTC
TRBV6-2/TRBV6-3	-	-	TRBJ1-1	CASRDLGSEAFF	TGTGCCAGCCGGGACTTGGGATCTGAAGCTTTCTTT
TRBV29-1	-	-	TRBJ1-2	CSVQIYYGYTF	TGCAGCGTTCAGATCTACTATGGCTACACCTTC
TRBV29-1	many	-	TRBJ2-7	CSVEEGKGPSSYEQYF	TGCAGCGTTGAGGAGGGGAAGGGCCCCAGCTCCTACGAGCAGTACTTC
TRBV11-2	many	-	TRBJ1-3	CASSPAPGPGNTIYF	TGTGCCAGCAGCCCTGCCCCAGGGCCAGGAAACACCATATATTTT
TRBV10-3	few	TRBD1	TRBJ2-7	CAISGTGTLISSYEQYF	TGTGCCATCAGCGGGACAGGGACCCTAATAAGCTCCTACGAGCAGTACTTC
TRBV19	many	-	TRBJ1-5	CASSIWGRTHNSNQPQHF	TGTGCCAGTAGTATTTGGGGCAGAACGCACAATAGCAATCAGCCCCAGCATTTT
TRBV7-8	many	-	TRBJ1-2	CASSLPGGGGNYGYTF	TGTGCCAGCAGCTTACCCGGGGGGGGCGGTAACTATGGCTACACCTTC
TRBV7-9	few	TRBD2	TRBJ2-5	CASSGGGLAGDF	TGTGCCAGCAGCGGAGGGGGACTAGCGGGGGACTTC
TRBV7-2	-	TRBD1	TRBJ1-2	CASSSGGAGGYGYTF	TGTGCCAGCAGCTCGGGCGGGGCAGGGGGTTATGGCTACACCTTC